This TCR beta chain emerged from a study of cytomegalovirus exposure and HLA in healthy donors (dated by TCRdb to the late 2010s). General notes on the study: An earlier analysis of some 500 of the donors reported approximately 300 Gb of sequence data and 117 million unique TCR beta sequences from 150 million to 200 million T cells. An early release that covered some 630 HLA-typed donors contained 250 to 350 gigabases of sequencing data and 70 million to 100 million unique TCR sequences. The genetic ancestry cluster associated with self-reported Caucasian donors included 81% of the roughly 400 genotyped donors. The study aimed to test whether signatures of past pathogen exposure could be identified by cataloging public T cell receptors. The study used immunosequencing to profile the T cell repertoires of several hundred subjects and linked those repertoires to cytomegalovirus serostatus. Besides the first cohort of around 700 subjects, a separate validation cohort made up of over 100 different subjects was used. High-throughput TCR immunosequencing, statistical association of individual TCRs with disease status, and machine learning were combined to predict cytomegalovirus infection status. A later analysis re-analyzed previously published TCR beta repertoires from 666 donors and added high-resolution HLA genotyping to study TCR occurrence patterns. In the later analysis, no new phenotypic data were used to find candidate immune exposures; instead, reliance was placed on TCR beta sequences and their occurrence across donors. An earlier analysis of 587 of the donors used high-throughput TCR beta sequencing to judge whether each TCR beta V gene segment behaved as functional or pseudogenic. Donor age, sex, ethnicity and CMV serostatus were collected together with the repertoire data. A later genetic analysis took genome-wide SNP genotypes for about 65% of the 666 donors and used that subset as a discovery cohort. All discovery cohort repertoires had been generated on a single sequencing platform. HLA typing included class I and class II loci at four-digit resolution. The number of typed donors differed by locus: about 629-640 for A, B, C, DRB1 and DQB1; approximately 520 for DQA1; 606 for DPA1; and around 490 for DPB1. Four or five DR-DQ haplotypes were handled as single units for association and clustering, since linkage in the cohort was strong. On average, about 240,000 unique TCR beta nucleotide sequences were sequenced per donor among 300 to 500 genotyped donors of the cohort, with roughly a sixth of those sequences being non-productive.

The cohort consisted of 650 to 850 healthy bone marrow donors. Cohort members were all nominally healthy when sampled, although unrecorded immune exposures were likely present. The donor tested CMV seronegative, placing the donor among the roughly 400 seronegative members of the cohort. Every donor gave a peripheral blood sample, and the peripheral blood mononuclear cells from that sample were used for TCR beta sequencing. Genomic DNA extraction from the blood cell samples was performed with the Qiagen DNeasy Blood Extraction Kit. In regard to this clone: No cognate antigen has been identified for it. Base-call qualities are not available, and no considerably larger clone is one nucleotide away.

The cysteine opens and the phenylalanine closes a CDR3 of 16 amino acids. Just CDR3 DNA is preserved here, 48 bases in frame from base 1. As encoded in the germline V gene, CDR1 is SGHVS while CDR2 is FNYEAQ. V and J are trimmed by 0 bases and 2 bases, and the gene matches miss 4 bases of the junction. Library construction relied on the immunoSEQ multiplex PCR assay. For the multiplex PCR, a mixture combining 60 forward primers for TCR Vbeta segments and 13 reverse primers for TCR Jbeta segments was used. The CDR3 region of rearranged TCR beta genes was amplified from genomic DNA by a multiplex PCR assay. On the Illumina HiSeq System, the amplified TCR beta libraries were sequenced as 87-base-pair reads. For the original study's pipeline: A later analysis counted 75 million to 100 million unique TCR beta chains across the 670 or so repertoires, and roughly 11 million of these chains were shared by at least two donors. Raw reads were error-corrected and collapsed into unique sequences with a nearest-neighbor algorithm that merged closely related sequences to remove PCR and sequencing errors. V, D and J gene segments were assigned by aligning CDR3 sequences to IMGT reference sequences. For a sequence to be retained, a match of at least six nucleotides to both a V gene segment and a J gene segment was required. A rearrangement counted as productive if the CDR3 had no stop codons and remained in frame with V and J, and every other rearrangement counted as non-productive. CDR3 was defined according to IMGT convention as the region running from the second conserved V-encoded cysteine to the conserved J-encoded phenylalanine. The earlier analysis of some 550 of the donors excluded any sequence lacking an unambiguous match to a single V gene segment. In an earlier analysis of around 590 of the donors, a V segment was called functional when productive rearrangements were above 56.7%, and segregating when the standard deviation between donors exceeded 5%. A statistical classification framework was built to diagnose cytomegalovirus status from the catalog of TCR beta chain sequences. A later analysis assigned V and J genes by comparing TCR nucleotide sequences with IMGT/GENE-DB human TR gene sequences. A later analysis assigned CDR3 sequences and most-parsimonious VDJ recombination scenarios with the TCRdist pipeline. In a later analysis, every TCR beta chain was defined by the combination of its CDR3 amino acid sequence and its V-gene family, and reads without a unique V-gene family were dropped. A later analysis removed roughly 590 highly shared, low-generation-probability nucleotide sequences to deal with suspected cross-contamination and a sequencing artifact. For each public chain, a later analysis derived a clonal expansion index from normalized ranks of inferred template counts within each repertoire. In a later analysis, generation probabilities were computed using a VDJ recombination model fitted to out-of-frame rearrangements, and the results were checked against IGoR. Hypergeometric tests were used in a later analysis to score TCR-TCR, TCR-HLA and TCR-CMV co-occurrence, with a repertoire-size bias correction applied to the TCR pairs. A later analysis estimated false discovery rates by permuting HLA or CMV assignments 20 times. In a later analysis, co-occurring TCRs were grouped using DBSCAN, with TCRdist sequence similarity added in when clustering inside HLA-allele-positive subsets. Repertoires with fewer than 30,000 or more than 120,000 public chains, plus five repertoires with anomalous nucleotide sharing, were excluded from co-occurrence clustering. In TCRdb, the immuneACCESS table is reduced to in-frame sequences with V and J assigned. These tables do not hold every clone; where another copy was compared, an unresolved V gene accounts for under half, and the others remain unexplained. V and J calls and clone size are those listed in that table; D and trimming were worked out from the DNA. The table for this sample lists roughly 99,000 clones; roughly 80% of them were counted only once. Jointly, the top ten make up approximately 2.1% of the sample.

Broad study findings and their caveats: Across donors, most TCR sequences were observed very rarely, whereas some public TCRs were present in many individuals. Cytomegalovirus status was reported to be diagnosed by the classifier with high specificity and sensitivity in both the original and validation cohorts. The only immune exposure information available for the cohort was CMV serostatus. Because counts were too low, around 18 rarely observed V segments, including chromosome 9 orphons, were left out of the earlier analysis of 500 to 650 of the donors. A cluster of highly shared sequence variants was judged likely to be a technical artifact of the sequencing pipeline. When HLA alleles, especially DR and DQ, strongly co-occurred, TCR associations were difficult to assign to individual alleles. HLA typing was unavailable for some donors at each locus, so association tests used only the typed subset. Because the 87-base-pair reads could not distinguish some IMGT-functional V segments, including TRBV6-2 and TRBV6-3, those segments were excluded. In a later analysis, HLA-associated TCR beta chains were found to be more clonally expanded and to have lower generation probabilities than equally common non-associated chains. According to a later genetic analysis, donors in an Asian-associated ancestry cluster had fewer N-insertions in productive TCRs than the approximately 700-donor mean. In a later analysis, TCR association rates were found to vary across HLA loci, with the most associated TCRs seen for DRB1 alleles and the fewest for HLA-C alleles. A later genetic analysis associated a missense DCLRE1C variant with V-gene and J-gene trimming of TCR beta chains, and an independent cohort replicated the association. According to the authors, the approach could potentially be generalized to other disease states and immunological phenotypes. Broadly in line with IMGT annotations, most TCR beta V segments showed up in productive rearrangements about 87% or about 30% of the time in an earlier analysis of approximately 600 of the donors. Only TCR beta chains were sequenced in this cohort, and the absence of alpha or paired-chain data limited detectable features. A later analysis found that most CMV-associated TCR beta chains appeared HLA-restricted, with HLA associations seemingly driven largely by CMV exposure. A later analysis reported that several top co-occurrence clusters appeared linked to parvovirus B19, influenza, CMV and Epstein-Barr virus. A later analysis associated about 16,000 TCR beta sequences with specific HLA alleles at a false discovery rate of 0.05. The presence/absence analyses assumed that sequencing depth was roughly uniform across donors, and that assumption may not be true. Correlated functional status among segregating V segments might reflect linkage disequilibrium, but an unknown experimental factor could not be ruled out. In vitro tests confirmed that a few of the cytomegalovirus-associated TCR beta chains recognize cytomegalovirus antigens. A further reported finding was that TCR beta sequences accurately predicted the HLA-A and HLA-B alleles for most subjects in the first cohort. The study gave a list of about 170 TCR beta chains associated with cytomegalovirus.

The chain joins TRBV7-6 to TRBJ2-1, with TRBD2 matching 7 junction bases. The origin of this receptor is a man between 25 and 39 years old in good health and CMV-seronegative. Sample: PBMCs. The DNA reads TGTGCCAGCAGCTTAGCGGAGACTAGCCCCTACAATGAGCAGTTCTTC. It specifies CASSLAETSPYNEQFF. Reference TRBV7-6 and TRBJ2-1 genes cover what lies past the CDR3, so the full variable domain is GAGVSQSPRYKVTKRGQDVALRCDPISGHVSLYWYRQALGQGPEFLTYFNYEAQQDKSGLPNDRFSAERPEGSISTLTIQRTEQRDSAMYRCASSLAETSPYNEQFFGPGTRLTVL.